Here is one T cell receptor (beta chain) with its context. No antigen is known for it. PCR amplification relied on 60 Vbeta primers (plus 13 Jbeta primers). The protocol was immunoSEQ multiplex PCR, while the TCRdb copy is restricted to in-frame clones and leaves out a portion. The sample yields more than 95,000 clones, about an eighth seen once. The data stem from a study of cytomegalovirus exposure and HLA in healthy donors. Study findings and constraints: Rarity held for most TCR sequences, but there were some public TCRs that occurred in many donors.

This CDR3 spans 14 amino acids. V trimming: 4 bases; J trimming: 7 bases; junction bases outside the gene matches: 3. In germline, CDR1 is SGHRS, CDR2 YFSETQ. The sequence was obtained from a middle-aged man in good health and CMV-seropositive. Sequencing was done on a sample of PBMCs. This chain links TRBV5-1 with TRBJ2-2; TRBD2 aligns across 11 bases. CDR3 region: CASSGGLAVGELFF. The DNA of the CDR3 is TGCGCCAGCAGCGGGGGACTAGCGGTCGGGGAGCTGTTTTTT.